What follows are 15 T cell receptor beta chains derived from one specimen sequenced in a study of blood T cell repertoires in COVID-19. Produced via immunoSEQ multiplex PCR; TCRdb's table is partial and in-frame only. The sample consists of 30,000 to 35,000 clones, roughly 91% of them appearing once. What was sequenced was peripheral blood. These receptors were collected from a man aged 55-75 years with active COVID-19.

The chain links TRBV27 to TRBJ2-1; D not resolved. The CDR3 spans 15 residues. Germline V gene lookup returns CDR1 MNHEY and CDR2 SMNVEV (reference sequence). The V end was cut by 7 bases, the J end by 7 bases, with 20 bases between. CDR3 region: CASTPSGLNTNEQFF. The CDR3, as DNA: TGTGCCAGCACCCCCTCAGGCCTCAACACGAATGAGCAGTTCTTC.

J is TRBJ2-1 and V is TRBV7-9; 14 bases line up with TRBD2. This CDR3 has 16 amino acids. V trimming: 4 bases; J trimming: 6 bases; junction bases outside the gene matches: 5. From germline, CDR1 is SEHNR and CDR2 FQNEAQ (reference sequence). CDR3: CASSSPGLAGVNEQFF. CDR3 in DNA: TGTGCCAGCAGCTCTCCGGGACTAGCGGGAGTCAATGAGCAGTTCTTC. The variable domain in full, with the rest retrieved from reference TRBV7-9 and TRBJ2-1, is DTGVSQNPRHKITKRGQNVTFRCDPISEHNRLYWYRQTLGQGPEFLTYFQNEAQLEKSRLLSDRFSAERPKGSFSTLEIQRTEQGDSAMYLCASSSPGLAGVNEQFFGPGTRLTVL.

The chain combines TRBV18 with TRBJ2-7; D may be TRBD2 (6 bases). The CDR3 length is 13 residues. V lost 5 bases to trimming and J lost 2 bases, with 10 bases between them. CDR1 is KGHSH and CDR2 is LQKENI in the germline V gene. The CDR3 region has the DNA TGTGCCAGCTCATCGGGACTGACCTACGAGCAGTACTTC. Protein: CASSSGLTYEQYF.

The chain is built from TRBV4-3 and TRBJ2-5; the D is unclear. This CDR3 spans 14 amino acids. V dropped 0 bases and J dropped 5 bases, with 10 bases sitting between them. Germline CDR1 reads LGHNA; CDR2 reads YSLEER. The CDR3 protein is CASSQDPRRETQYF. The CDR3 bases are TGCGCCAGCAGCCAAGATCCTAGGCGGGAGACCCAGTACTTC.

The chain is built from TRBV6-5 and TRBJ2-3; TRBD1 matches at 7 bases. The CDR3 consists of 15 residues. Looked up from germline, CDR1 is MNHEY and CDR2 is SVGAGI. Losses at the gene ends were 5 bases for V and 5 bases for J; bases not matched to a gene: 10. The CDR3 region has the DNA TGTGCCAGCAGTCTCGACAGGGATCAGGGAGATACGCAGTATTTT. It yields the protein CASSLDRDQGDTQYF.

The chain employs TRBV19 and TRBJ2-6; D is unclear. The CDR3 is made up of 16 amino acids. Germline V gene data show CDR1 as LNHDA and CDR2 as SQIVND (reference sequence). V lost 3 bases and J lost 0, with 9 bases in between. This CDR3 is CASSIEKPSGANVLTF. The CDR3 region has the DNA TGTGCCAGTAGTATCGAGAAACCCTCTGGGGCCAACGTCCTGACTTTC.

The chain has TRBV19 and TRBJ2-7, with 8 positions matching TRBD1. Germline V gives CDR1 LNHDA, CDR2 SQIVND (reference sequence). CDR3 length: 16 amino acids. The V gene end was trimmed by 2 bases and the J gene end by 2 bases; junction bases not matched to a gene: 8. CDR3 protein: CASSILGGTGTYEQYF. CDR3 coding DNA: TGTGCCAGTAGTATATTAGGAGGGACAGGTACCTACGAGCAGTACTTC.

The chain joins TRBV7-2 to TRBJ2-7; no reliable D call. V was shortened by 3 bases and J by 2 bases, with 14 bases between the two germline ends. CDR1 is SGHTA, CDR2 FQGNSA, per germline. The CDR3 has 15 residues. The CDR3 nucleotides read TGTGCCAGCAGCTTGAGTTTTGGGCCCACCTACGAGCAGTACTTC. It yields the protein CASSLSFGPTYEQYF.

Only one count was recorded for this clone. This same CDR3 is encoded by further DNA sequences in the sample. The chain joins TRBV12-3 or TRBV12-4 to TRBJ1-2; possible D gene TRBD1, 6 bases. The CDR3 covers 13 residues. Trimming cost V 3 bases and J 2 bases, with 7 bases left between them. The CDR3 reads CASSLGQNYGYTF. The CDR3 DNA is TGTGCCAGCAGTTTGGGACAAAACTATGGCTACACCTTC.

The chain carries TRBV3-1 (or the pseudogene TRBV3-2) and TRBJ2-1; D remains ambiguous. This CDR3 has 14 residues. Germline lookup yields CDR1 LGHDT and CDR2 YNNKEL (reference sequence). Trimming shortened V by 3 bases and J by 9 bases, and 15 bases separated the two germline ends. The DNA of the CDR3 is TGTGCCAGCAGCCAGCAGGCACAGAAATCTGAGCAGTTCTTC. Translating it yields CASSQQAQKSEQFF.

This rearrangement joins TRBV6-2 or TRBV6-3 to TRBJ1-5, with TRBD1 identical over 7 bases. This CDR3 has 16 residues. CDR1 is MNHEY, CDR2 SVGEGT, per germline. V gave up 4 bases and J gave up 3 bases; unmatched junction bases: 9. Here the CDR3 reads CASSSPTGVINQPQHF. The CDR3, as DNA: TGTGCCAGCAGTTCTCCAACAGGGGTCATCAATCAGCCCCAGCATTTT.

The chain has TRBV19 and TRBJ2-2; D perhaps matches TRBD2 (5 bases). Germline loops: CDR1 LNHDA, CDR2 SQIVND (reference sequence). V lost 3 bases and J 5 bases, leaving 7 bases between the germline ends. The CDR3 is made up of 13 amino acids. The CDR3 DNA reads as TGTGCCAGTAGTATCCGGGGAACCGGGGAGCTGTTTTTT. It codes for CASSIRGTGELFF.

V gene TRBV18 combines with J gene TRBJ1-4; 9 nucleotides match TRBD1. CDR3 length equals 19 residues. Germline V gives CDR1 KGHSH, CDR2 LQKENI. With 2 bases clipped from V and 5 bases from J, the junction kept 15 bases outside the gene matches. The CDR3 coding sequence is TGTGCCAGCTCACCAACGCTCCCCCGGAGGGACAGGGCGAATGAAAAACTGTTTTTT. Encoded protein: CASSPTLPRRDRANEKLFF.

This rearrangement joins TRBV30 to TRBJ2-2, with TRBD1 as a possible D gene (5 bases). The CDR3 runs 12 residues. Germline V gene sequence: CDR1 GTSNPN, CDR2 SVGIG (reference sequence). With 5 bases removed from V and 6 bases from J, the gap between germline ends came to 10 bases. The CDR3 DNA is TGTGCCTGGGCCCTGGGGCCCGGGGAGCTGTTTTTT. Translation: CAWALGPGELFF.

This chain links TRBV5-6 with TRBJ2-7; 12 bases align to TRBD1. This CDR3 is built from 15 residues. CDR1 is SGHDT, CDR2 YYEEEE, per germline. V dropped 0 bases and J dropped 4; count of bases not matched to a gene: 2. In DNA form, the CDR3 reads TGTGCCAGCAGCTTGGCGGGACAGGGGGCTTACGAGCAGTACTTC. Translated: CASSLAGQGAYEQYF.